This passage covers 14 T cell receptor beta chains from one sample sequenced in a study of T-cell reconstitution after alpha-beta-depleted transplantation in children. Researchers prepared the TCRbeta library using unique molecular identifiers, the study reports. TCRdb analysed the PCR reads with MiXCR anew, one entry per CDR3 protein. The data hold 250,000 to 300,000 distinct CDR3 sequences, with under 14% observed a single time. Material: peripheral blood, obtained 180 days after TCRalphabeta/CD19-depleted stem cell transplant. These TCRs come from a male patient aged 2-15 years who had a stem cell transplant for chronic granulomatous disease, so the T cells may come from the graft donor.

In its sample, this clonotype was seen many times. This rearrangement joins TRBV2 to TRBJ2-1; tentatively, D is TRBD1 (6 bases). V lost 7 bases to trimming and J lost 4 bases, with 11 bases between them. This CDR3 comprises 13 residues. Germline V gives CDR1 SNHLY, CDR2 FYNNEI. CDR3 sequence: CASNGQTYNEQFF. The CDR3 DNA is TGTGCCAGCAACGGACAGACATACAATGAGCAGTTCTTC.

At least ten counts were recorded for this clonotype. The chain links TRBV15 to TRBJ2-4, with D possibly being TRBD2 (5 bases). Germline assignment: CDR1 LNHNV and CDR2 YYDKDF (reference sequence). The CDR3 runs 14 residues. The V gene lost 5 bases and the J gene lost 0 bases, with 8 bases spanning the gap. CDR3 sequence: CATSGSTAKNIQYF. The CDR3 coding sequence is TGTGCCACCAGCGGGAGCACAGCCAAAAACATTCAGTACTTC. Combining the CDR3 with reference TRBV15 and TRBJ2-4 gives the whole variable domain DAMVIQNPRYQVTQFGKPVTLSCSQTLNHNVMYWYQQKSSQAPKLLFHYYDKDFNNEADTPDNFQSRRPNTSFCFLDIRSPGLGDTAMYLCATSGSTAKNIQYFGAGTRLSVL.

The V gene is TRBV23-1, the J gene TRBJ2-7; D possibly corresponds to TRBD1 (6 bases). Being an ORF, TRBV23-1 has a function that is uncertain. V was pared by 5 bases and J by 5 bases, with 13 bases between. There are 13 residues in the CDR3. CDR3 amino acids: CASSSTGRNEQYF. The DNA for the CDR3 is TGCGCCAGCAGTAGTACAGGGAGAAACGAGCAGTACTTC.

The chain employs TRBV18 and TRBJ2-2; D ambiguous. V lost 2 bases and J lost 0, with 7 bases in between. The CDR3 runs to 15 residues. The germline gives CDR1 KGHSH, CDR2 LQKENI. The CDR3 protein is CASSPTGPNTGELFF. CDR3 nucleotide sequence: TGTGCCAGCTCACCAACGGGCCCGAACACCGGGGAGCTGTTTTTT. Full variable domain (remainder filled in from reference TRBV18 and TRBJ2-2): NAGVMQNPRHLVRRRGQEARLRCSPMKGHSHVYWYRQLPEEGLKFMVYLQKENIIDESGMPKERFSAEFPKEGPSILRIQQVVRGDSAAYFCASSPTGPNTGELFFGEGSRLTVL.

This clonotype appeared a few times. The V and J genes are TRBV27 and TRBJ2-2, with unresolved D. The CDR3 totals 15 residues. Germline values: CDR1 MNHEY, CDR2 SMNVEV (reference sequence). V was trimmed by 5 bases and J by 3 bases, leaving 13 bases between them. CDR3 in DNA: TGTGCCAGCAGTCCATGGCTAGAGTACACCGGGGAGCTGTTTTTT. Its translation is CASSPWLEYTGELFF.

The chain employs TRBV7-2 and TRBJ1-5; possible D gene TRBD1, 5 bases. The CDR3 sequence is 15 residues long. Looked up from germline, CDR1 is SGHTA and CDR2 is FQGNSA. V was trimmed by 5 bases and J by 7 bases, leaving 18 bases between them. This chain's CDR3 is CASSQVRGDGQPQHF. The CDR3 region has the DNA TGTGCCAGCAGCCAAGTTCGAGGGGACGGCCAGCCCCAGCATTTT.

This clonotype was detected many times. V is TRBV19 and J is TRBJ2-4, with D possibly called TRBD1 or TRBD2 (5 bases each). Germline V gene data show CDR1 as LNHDA and CDR2 as SQIVND (reference sequence). This CDR3 contains 15 residues. V dropped 3 bases and J dropped 7 bases, with 16 bases sitting between them. Here the CDR3 DNA reads TGTGCCAGTAGTATCCCCGGGACCCCAGGGAACATTCAGTACTTC. Translation gives CASSIPGTPGNIQYF. Full variable domain (rest looked up from reference TRBV19 and TRBJ2-4): DGGITQSPKYLFRKEGQNVTLSCEQNLNHDAMYWYRQDPGQGLRLIYYSQIVNDFQKGDIAEGYSVSREKKESFPLTVTSAQKNPTAFYLCASSIPGTPGNIQYFGAGTRLSVL.

Comments on this clonotype: A much more abundant neighbour one base away suggests this may be a read error. The J gene is TRBJ2-3, the V gene TRBV7-2; 13 positions match TRBD2. V lost 9 bases, J lost 3 bases, and 9 bases stayed unmatched. This CDR3 has 16 amino acids. Germline CDR1 reads SGHTA; CDR2 reads FQGNSA. The CDR3 DNA sequence: TGTGCCAGTAAGATTAGACTAGCGGGAGGTACAGATACGCAGTATTTT. This gives the protein CASKIRLAGGTDTQYF.

This clonotype has a count of ten or more. The V and J genes are TRBV25-1 and TRBJ2-1; TRBD2 is a possible D gene (5 bases). The CDR3 is made up of 16 amino acids. Trimming pared 2 bases from V and 0 bases from J, leaving 11 bases between. Germline assignment: CDR1 MGHDK and CDR2 SYGVNS. CDR3 loop: CASSEVAGHSYNEQFF. The CDR3, as DNA: TGTGCCAGCAGTGAAGTGGCGGGCCACTCCTACAATGAGCAGTTCTTC.

This clonotype was seen many times. The chain recombines TRBV10-3 with TRBJ2-7; tentative D call: TRBD1 (5 bases). V lost 4 bases and J lost 4, with 8 bases in between. The CDR3 covers 12 residues. The germline V gene has CDR1 ENHRY and CDR2 SYGVKD. The CDR3 loop is CAISVDSYEQYF. Here the CDR3 DNA reads TGTGCCATCAGTGTAGACAGTTACGAGCAGTACTTC.

This clonotype occurred many times. The rearrangement joins TRBV10-1 to TRBJ2-1; D possibly corresponds to TRBD1 (5 bases). Germline CDR1 WNHNN, CDR2 SYGVQD (reference sequence). The CDR3 covers 14 residues. Trimming stripped 5 bases from V and 0 bases from J, with 8 bases between. The CDR3 DNA follows: TGCGCCAGCAGTCAACAGGACTCCTACAATGAGCAGTTCTTC. Encoded protein: CASSQQDSYNEQFF.

The chain couples TRBV4-2 to TRBJ2-7; D possibly matches TRBD1 or TRBD2 (6 bases each). Per the germline V gene, CDR1 is LGHNA and CDR2 is YNFKEQ. The CDR3 loop spans 20 amino acids. The V gene lost 3 bases and the J gene lost 0 bases, with 27 bases spanning the gap. The CDR3 reads CASSHRPALGRGAGSYEQYF. The CDR3, as DNA: TGTGCCAGCAGCCACCGTCCGGCACTTGGAAGGGGGGCTGGCTCCTACGAGCAGTACTTC.

This clonotype was found once. This could be a read error, since a much larger clone is one nucleotide away. This chain connects TRBV28 to TRBJ2-7; the match to TRBD2 covers 8 bases. The CDR3 has 14 amino acids. V was clipped by 6 bases and J by 2 bases; unmatched bases: 6. The germline V gene has CDR1 MDHEN and CDR2 SYDVKM. CDR3 bases: TGTGCCAGCAGGGTAGCGGGGCAAGCCTACGAGCAGTACTTC. Encoded protein: CASRVAGQAYEQYF.

This clonotype appeared many times. The genes are TRBV7-2 and TRBJ1-2; TRBD1 agrees at 7 bases. V lost 1 base to trimming and J lost 4 bases; unmatched junction nucleotides: 3. Germline V gene sequence: CDR1 SGHTA, CDR2 FQGNSA. The length of the CDR3 is 14 residues. CDR3 sequence (DNA): TGTGCCAGCAGCTTAGGGGACAGCCCCTATGGCTACACCTTC. Protein product: CASSLGDSPYGYTF.